The 24 T cell receptor beta chains below come from one sample, sequenced in a study of cytomegalovirus exposure and HLA in healthy donors (dated by TCRdb to the late 2010s). The library was produced with the immunoSEQ multiplex PCR assay. The multiplex PCR relied on a mix of 60 forward primers for TCR Vbeta segments and 13 reverse primers for TCR Jbeta segments. Not all clones reach the TCRdb copy of this immuneACCESS table, which keeps in-frame sequences only. Checked studies attribute under half of the gap to unresolved V genes and leave the rest unexplained. The sample contains around 150,000 clones, about 80% of them found a single time. The ten most abundant clones make up about 9.7% of the sample. The specimen sequenced was PBMCs. Receptor source: a young man in good health and CMV-seropositive.

The chain recombines TRBV7-9 with TRBJ2-5; the D is unclear. Trimming removed 5 bases at V and 3 bases at J, with 7 bases between. Per germline, CDR1 SEHNR and CDR2 FQNEAQ (reference sequence). The CDR3 is 12 residues long. DNA of the CDR3: TGTGCCAGCAGCACCTCAGAAGAGACCCAGTACTTC. As protein: CASSTSEETQYF.

The rearrangement links TRBV11-2 to TRBJ2-1; TRBD2 matches at 11 bases. The CDR3 extends over 16 amino acids. After removal of 5 bases from V and 6 bases from J, the junction contained 9 bases not matched to a gene. Germline V gives CDR1 SGHAT, CDR2 FQNNGV. The CDR3 DNA reads as TGTGCCAGCAGCCAAATTACTAGCGGGAGCAGCAATGAGCAGTTCTTC. It specifies CASSQITSGSSNEQFF.

This sequence joins TRBV5-1 and TRBJ1-2; 9 bases line up with TRBD1. CDR3 length: 14 amino acids. Germline loops: CDR1 SGHRS, CDR2 YFSETQ. Trimming at V came to 4 bases and at J to 8 bases, leaving 9 bases not matched to a gene. The CDR3 DNA reads TGCGCCAGCAGCCCCTCGGGACAGGGCCCAGGCTACACCTTC. It is translated as CASSPSGQGPGYTF.

This clone was seen a single time. This chain joins TRBV2 and TRBJ1-4, with a possible D match to TRBD1 (6 bases). The V gene lost 6 bases and the J gene lost 7 bases, with 15 bases spanning the gap. The germline V gene has CDR1 SNHLY and CDR2 FYNNEI. The CDR3 covers 14 residues. CDR3 residues: CASRLGTPGEKLFF. CDR3 bases: TGTGCCAGCAGGCTCGGGACACCAGGTGAAAAACTGTTTTTT.

The genes are TRBV9 and TRBJ1-4; D might be TRBD1 (6 bases). The CDR3 totals 16 residues. Germline lookup yields CDR1 SGDLS and CDR2 YYNGEE. V was cut by 0 bases and J by 3 bases, with 12 bases left in between. CDR3 sequence: CASSVGAAGANEKLFF. The CDR3 bases are TGTGCCAGCAGCGTAGGGGCGGCAGGGGCTAATGAAAAACTGTTTTTT.

V is TRBV5-1 and J is TRBJ2-1; D call uncertain. V dropped 3 bases and J dropped 6 bases, with 4 bases sitting between them. This CDR3 is built from 11 residues. Germline CDR1 is SGHRS and CDR2 is YFSETQ. CDR3 in amino acids: CASSWLNEQFF. The CDR3 DNA is TGCGCCAGCAGCTGGCTCAATGAGCAGTTCTTC. Drawing the rest from reference TRBV5-1 and TRBJ2-1, the complete variable domain is KAGVTQTPRYLIKTRGQQVTLSCSPISGHRSVSWYQQTPGQGLQFLFEYFSETQRNKGNFPGRFSGRQFSNSRSEMNVSTLELGDSALYLCASSWLNEQFFGPGTRLTVL.

The chain uses TRBV28 and TRBJ2-5; tentative D call: TRBD1 (7 bases). The CDR3 consists of 16 residues. V lost 5 bases, J lost 5 bases, and 21 bases lay in between. Germline CDR1 reads MDHEN; CDR2 reads SYDVKM. The chain's CDR3 is CASSQQGTWDRETQYF. CDR3 bases: TGTGCCAGCAGTCAACAGGGGACTTGGGATAGGGAGACCCAGTACTTC.

The chain carries TRBV7-6 and TRBJ2-7; D is possibly TRBD1 (6 bases). In germline, CDR1 is SGHVS, CDR2 FNYEAQ. V shed 5 bases and J shed 3 bases, with 14 bases lying between them. CDR3 length: 14 amino acids. The CDR3 region has the DNA TGTGCCAGCAGCATAAGGCAGGGGTTCTACGAGCAGTACTTC. Its translation is CASSIRQGFYEQYF.

This clone was seen more than once but under ten times. This chain connects TRBV11-2 to TRBJ2-7; TRBD2 agrees at 11 bases. The CDR3 consists of 15 residues. Germline lookup yields CDR1 SGHAT and CDR2 FQNNGV. The V and J ends lost 6 bases and 4 bases, in that order; junction bases with no gene match: 8. CDR3 DNA sequence: TGTGCCAGCAGTCAACCGGGACTAGCGGTTTACGAGCAGTACTTC. Amino acid sequence: CASSQPGLAVYEQYF.

V usage is TRBV6-6 and J usage is TRBJ1-1; D call uncertain. The CDR3 is 13 amino acids. Germline CDR1 reads MNHNY; CDR2 reads SVGAGI (reference sequence). V was trimmed by 6 bases and J by 1 base, leaving 9 bases between them. CDR3: CASSFQENTEAFF. CDR3 DNA sequence: TGTGCCAGCAGCTTCCAGGAGAACACTGAAGCTTTCTTT.

This clone was seen once. The chain carries TRBV7-8 and TRBJ2-3; tentative D call: TRBD1 (6 bases). This CDR3 region has 17 residues. Between the trimmed V and J ends, which lost 1 base and 3 bases, there was a span of 17 bases. The germline V gene has CDR1 SGHVS and CDR2 FQNEAQ. Here the CDR3 reads CASSLGVGAWETDTQYF. CDR3 sequence (DNA): TGTGCCAGCAGCTTAGGGGTGGGGGCCTGGGAAACAGATACGCAGTATTTT.

This clone was counted once. The V call is TRBV10-2, the J call TRBJ2-7; D unclear. V lost 5 bases and J lost 4, with 9 bases in between. This CDR3 contains 12 residues. The V gene's germline CDR1 is WSHSY and CDR2 SAAADI. CDR3 region: CASSQELYEQYF. DNA of the CDR3: TGCGCCAGCAGTCAGGAATTATACGAGCAGTACTTC.

The rearrangement uses TRBV19 and TRBJ2-4; D is perhaps TRBD2 (5 bases). V lost 7 bases and J lost 9, with 19 bases in between. This CDR3 is built from 14 residues. Germline values: CDR1 LNHDA, CDR2 SQIVND (reference sequence). Here the CDR3 reads CASTRGGRGGIQYF. The CDR3 coding sequence is TGTGCCAGTACCCGTGGCGGGCGCGGTGGCATTCAGTACTTC.

The rearrangement joins TRBV12-5 to TRBJ2-5, with a weak D call TRBD2 (6 bases). CDR1 LGHNT and CDR2 FRNRAP come from the germline V gene. V was pared by 0 bases and J by 2 bases, with 13 bases between. The CDR3 has 16 amino acids. CDR3 DNA sequence: TGTGCTAGTGGTTTGGTACCCAGGGACTCTCAAGAGACCCAGTACTTC. As protein: CASGLVPRDSQETQYF. Full variable domain (rest looked up from reference TRBV12-5 and TRBJ2-5): DARVTQTPRHKVTEMGQEVTMRCQPILGHNTVFWYRQTMMQGLELLAYFRNRAPLDDSGMPKDRFSAEMPDATLATLKIQPSEPRDSAVYFCASGLVPRDSQETQYFGPGTRLLVL.

This clone showed up just once. The chain employs TRBV5-1 and TRBJ1-5, with D possibly being TRBD1 (5 bases). This CDR3 has 15 residues. Germline loops: CDR1 SGHRS, CDR2 YFSETQ. V gave up 5 bases and J gave up 3 bases, with 15 bases separating them. The CDR3 DNA reads TGCGCCAGCAGACTGGGGGGGGGATCCAATCAGCCCCAGCATTTT. Its translation is CASRLGGGSNQPQHF.

The rearrangement uses TRBV5-6 and TRBJ2-7; 7 nucleotides align to TRBD1. CDR1 and CDR2 from the germline V gene are SGHDT and YYEEEE. The CDR3 sequence is 14 residues long. V lost 0 bases, J lost 5 bases, and 5 bases stayed unmatched. The CDR3 DNA follows: TGTGCCAGCAGCTTGGAACAGGGGTCCCACGAGCAGTACTTC. As protein: CASSLEQGSHEQYF.

The chain is built from TRBV4-2 and TRBJ2-3; D is undetermined. CDR1 and CDR2 (germline): LGHNA, YNFKEQ. Deletions cut 3 bases from V and 6 bases from J, with 10 bases between. This CDR3 region has 13 residues. DNA for the CDR3: TGTGCCAGCAGCCATACCGTAGAGGATACGCAGTATTTT. This translates into CASSHTVEDTQYF.

V and J are TRBV9 and TRBJ2-7; a possible D gene is TRBD1 (6 bases). V lost 0 bases to trimming and J lost 2 bases, with 12 bases between them. There are 15 residues in the CDR3. Germline lookup yields CDR1 SGDLS and CDR2 YYNGEE. CDR3 bases: TGTGCCAGCAGCGTAGCCCCCGACAGGCCCTACGAGCAGTACTTC. The encoded protein is CASSVAPDRPYEQYF.

V gene TRBV4-1 combines with J gene TRBJ2-5; 7 nucleotides match TRBD2. This CDR3 is 14 amino acids long. J was trimmed by 2 bases and V by 4 bases; bases with no gene match: 4. CDR1 and CDR2 (germline): MGHRA, YSYEKL. DNA for the CDR3: TGCGCCAGCAGCCGCCCGGGGGGTCAAGAGACCCAGTACTTC. It codes for CASSRPGGQETQYF.

The chain couples TRBV5-6 to TRBJ1-2; tentatively, D is TRBD1 (6 bases). The V and J ends lost 5 bases and 2 bases respectively, with 13 bases between them. Germline-derived CDR1 and CDR2 are SGHDT and YYEEEE. The CDR3 runs to 14 residues. The CDR3 nucleotides are TGTGCCAGCAGAAGTTTGGACAGAAACTATGGCTACACCTTC. This encodes CASRSLDRNYGYTF.

This clone was observed a handful of times. CDR3 DNA: TGTGCCAGCAGTGAATCCCGGGTTCGGACTGAAGCTTTCTTT. Amino acid sequence: CASSESRVRTEAFF. This chain links TRBV6-1 with TRBJ1-1; D unresolved. Germline CDR1 reads MNHNS; CDR2 reads SASEGT. This CDR3 contains 14 residues. V shed 2 bases and J shed 5 bases, with 12 bases lying between them.

The chain combines TRBV5-1 with TRBJ2-7, with 7 positions matching TRBD1. The CDR3 length is 16 residues. J was trimmed by 0 bases and V by 4 bases; bases with no gene match: 10. Looked up from germline, CDR1 is SGHRS and CDR2 is YFSETQ. The CDR3 sequence is CASSHWPRDSSYEQYF. The CDR3 nucleotides are TGCGCCAGCAGCCACTGGCCCCGGGACAGCTCCTACGAGCAGTACTTC.

The V and J genes are TRBV11-2 and TRBJ1-2, with D uncertain. There are 15 residues in the CDR3. V gave up 5 bases and J gave up 4 bases, with 17 bases separating them. Germline V lookup: CDR1 SGHAT, CDR2 FQNNGV. Written as DNA, the CDR3 is TGTGCCAGCAGCCCTAGACCGAACCCGAGCTATGGCTACACCTTC. Translated, it gives CASSPRPNPSYGYTF.

The table lists this clone with a few counts. The gene calls are TRBV9 and TRBJ2-2; D possibly corresponds to TRBD2 (7 bases). The CDR3 totals 14 residues. CDR1 SGDLS and CDR2 YYNGEE come from the germline V gene. Trimming cost V 3 bases and J 6 bases, with 12 bases left between them. In DNA form, the CDR3 reads TGTGCCAGCAGCGCCCCGGGGGGCCCCGGGGAGCTGTTTTTT. Its translation: CASSAPGGPGELFF.